A single sample is the source of the 20 T cell receptor beta chains below, sequenced in a study of T-cell memory formation after mild COVID-19. TCRdb reprocessed the 5' RACE reads via MiXCR and lists one record per CDR3 protein. The sample includes a few hundred thousand distinct CDR3 sequences, less than 20% seen only once; the top ten take 20% to 25%. Sequencing was performed on PBMCs or a T cell subset sorted from them (not recorded which). The receptors stem from a man aged 18 to 30 who had mild COVID-19 (a few samples of this study predate the infection). Cell type and time point are not known.

The chain has TRBV10-3 and TRBJ2-2, with TRBD1 identical over 10 bases. This CDR3 spans 15 amino acids. The germline CDR1 and CDR2 sequences are ENHRY and SYGVKD. J lost 6 bases, V lost 7 bases, and 8 bases had no gene match. The CDR3 region is CAITSGTGDPGELFF. The CDR3 DNA is TGTGCCATCACCTCCGGGACAGGGGATCCCGGGGAGCTGTTTTTT.

V usage is TRBV4-3 and J usage is TRBJ2-3; D might be TRBD1 (6 bases). The length of the CDR3 is 14 residues. Germline CDR1 reads LGHNA; CDR2 reads YSLEER. The V end lost 0 bases, the J end lost 6 bases, and 10 bases lay between the germline ends. CDR3 amino acids: CASSQDAGADTQYF. In nucleotides, the CDR3 is TGCGCCAGCAGCCAAGATGCAGGGGCGGATACGCAGTATTTT.

J is TRBJ2-7 and V is TRBV7-2; either TRBD1 or TRBD2 may supply D (6 bases each). Trimming shortened V by 5 bases and J by 6 bases, and 17 bases separated the two germline ends. From germline, CDR1 is SGHTA and CDR2 FQGNSA. The CDR3 runs 14 residues. CDR3 amino acids: CASSLGGSASEQYF. For the CDR3, the DNA is TGTGCCAGCAGCCTGGGGGGCAGCGCCTCCGAGCAGTACTTC.

The gene calls are TRBV20-1 and TRBJ2-7, with D possibly being TRBD1 (5 bases). The CDR3 is 16 amino acids. The germline gives CDR1 DFQATT, CDR2 SNEGSKA (reference sequence). V dropped 0 bases and J dropped 3 bases, with 18 bases sitting between them. CDR3 bases: TGCAGTGCTAGAGATGGGTCTGGGGCCCTCCTCTACGAGCAGTACGTC. It yields the protein CSARDGSGALLYEQYV.

This clonotype has a handful of counts. The chain links TRBV18 to TRBJ2-7, with 10 bases aligning to TRBD1. V was pared by 3 bases and J by 3 bases, with 8 bases of the junction left unmatched. Germline V gives CDR1 KGHSH, CDR2 LQKENI. CDR3 length equals 16 residues. CDR3 sequence reads: CASSPSFRTGGYEQYV. The CDR3 bases are TGTGCCAGCTCACCTTCCTTCAGGACAGGGGGCTACGAGCAGTACGTC.

The chain recombines TRBV4-1 with TRBJ2-5; a possible D gene is TRBD2 (5 bases). Germline V gene sequence: CDR1 MGHRA, CDR2 YSYEKL. V was clipped by 0 bases and J by 5 bases, with 10 bases between them. The CDR3 consists of 14 residues. The CDR3 sequence: CASSQDQRVETQYF. In DNA, the CDR3 is TGCGCCAGCAGCCAAGATCAGAGGGTGGAGACCCAGTACTTC.

This chain uses TRBV5-1 with TRBJ2-7, with TRBD2 matching over 7 bases. The CDR3 covers 16 residues. Germline lookup yields CDR1 SGHRS and CDR2 YFSETQ. Germline trimming cut 2 bases from V and 6 bases from J; bases unmatched to any gene: 14. CDR3 amino acids: CASSFAAGDYHSEQYV. In DNA form, the CDR3 reads TGCGCCAGCAGCTTCGCCGCCGGGGACTATCATTCCGAGCAGTACGTC.

The genes are TRBV5-4 and TRBJ2-2, with D uncertain. The CDR3 loop spans 14 amino acids. Trimming took 4 bases from V and 5 from J, leaving 12 bases between them. Looked up from germline, CDR1 is SGHNT and CDR2 is YYREEE (reference sequence). The CDR3 spells CASSRRVETGELFF. The CDR3 coding sequence is TGTGCCAGCAGCCGCCGAGTGGAAACCGGGGAGCTGTTTTTT.

This sequence joins TRBV11-2 and TRBJ1-2; TRBD1 matches at 7 bases. The CDR3 sequence is 14 residues long. In germline, CDR1 is SGHAT, CDR2 FQNNGV. V lost 5 bases to trimming and J lost 3 bases; unmatched junction nucleotides: 6. The CDR3 is CASSSNRGHYGYTF. CDR3 in DNA: TGTGCCAGCAGCAGCAACAGGGGACACTATGGCTACACCTTC. Complete variable domain (other parts from reference TRBV11-2 and TRBJ1-2): EAGVAQSPRYKIIEKRQSVAFWCNPISGHATLYWYQQILGQGPKLLIQFQNNGVVDDSQLPKDRFSAERLKGVDSTLKIQPAKLEDSAVYLCASSSNRGHYGYTFGSGTRLTVV.

This clonotype came up a few times. V gene TRBV29-1 combines with J gene TRBJ1-1, with a possible D match to TRBD1 (5 bases). The CDR3 spans 15 residues. Between the trimmed V and J ends, which lost 7 bases and 5 bases, there was a span of 23 bases. Germline CDR1 reads SQVTM; CDR2 reads ANQGSEA. CDR3 DNA sequence: TGCAGCGCGGAAGTAGGGAATGGGGGGGTTACTGAAGCTTTCTTT. It specifies CSAEVGNGGVTEAFF.

The chain is built from TRBV12-3 or TRBV12-4 and TRBJ2-3, with D possibly matching TRBD1 (8 bases). The CDR3 extends over 15 amino acids. The V gene lost 6 bases and the J gene lost 1 base, with 14 bases spanning the gap. The CDR3 here is CASRRQGRGTDTQYF. The CDR3 bases are TGTGCCAGCAGACGACAGGGGAGGGGCACAGATACGCAGTATTTT.

This clonotype was observed many times. The chain is built from TRBV7-9 and TRBJ2-7; D uncertain. Trimming pared 1 base from V and 0 bases from J, leaving 10 bases between. Germline V lookup: CDR1 SEHNR, CDR2 FQNEAQ (reference sequence). The CDR3 has 15 residues. As DNA, the CDR3 is TGTGCCAGCAGCTTAGAAGGGATTAGCTCCTACGAGCAGTACGTC. Translation gives CASSLEGISSYEQYV.

The chain has TRBV24-1 and TRBJ2-1; 12 bases are shared with TRBD2. The J segment lost 5 bases and the V segment lost 4 bases, leaving 5 bases of the junction unmatched. CDR1 and CDR2 from the germline V gene are KGHDR and SFDVKD. The CDR3 runs 16 residues. For the CDR3, the DNA is TGTGCCACCAGTGACCCGCTAGCGGGGGGGGACAATGAGCAGTTCTTC. It encodes CATSDPLAGGDNEQFF.

The chain recombines TRBV5-5 with TRBJ1-5; D uncertain. Trimming stripped 6 bases from V and 7 bases from J, with 17 bases between. The CDR3 is 14 residues long. Germline V lookup: CDR1 SGHKS, CDR2 YYEKEE (reference sequence). In DNA, the CDR3 is TGTGCCAGCACCCGGGAAGTAGCTGGACAGCCCCAGCATTTT. Protein: CASTREVAGQPQHF. Full variable domain (outside the CDR3, taken from reference TRBV5-5 and TRBJ1-5): DAGVTQSPTHLIKTRGQQVTLRCSPISGHKSVSWYQQVLGQGPQFIFQYYEKEERGRGNFPDRFSARQFPNYSSELNVNALLLGDSALYLCASTREVAGQPQHFGDGTRLSIL.

V usage is TRBV4-3 and J usage is TRBJ2-1; D is perhaps TRBD1 or TRBD2 (5 bases each). The CDR3 is made up of 12 amino acids. Germline CDR1 reads LGHNA; CDR2 reads YSLEER. V lost 0 bases, J lost 12 bases, and 9 bases lay in between. In DNA form, the CDR3 reads TGCGCCAGCAGCCAAGATGGGGGAAGGCAGTTCTTC. The encoded protein is CASSQDGGRQFF.

This clonotype was observed a handful of times. The J gene is TRBJ1-2, the V gene TRBV6-5; D unresolved. CDR3 length: 14 residues. Per the germline V gene, CDR1 is MNHEY and CDR2 is SVGAGI. Trimming pared 2 bases from V and 8 bases from J, leaving 15 bases between. The CDR3 reads CASSYGILTGGYTF. CDR3 DNA sequence: TGTGCCAGCAGTTACGGCATACTAACGGGAGGCTACACCTTC.

In its sample, this clonotype was seen a few times. This chain joins TRBV9 and TRBJ2-6; TRBD2 agrees at 14 bases. The CDR3 spans 19 residues. V dropped 4 bases and J dropped 1; count of bases not matched to a gene: 7. In germline, CDR1 is SGDLS, CDR2 YYNGEE. In DNA, the CDR3 is TGTGCCAGCAGCACCCGGACTAGCGGGGGGCCGTCTGGGGCCAACGTCCTGACTTTC. Translation: CASSTRTSGGPSGANVLTF.

This clonotype was picked up a small number of times. The chain recombines TRBV5-1 with TRBJ2-1; D perhaps matches TRBD2 (7 bases). CDR1 is SGHRS and CDR2 is YFSETQ in the germline V gene. The CDR3 covers 16 residues. V lost 5 bases, J lost 6 bases, and 21 bases lay in between. The CDR3 sequence: CASSILGGGHTNEQFF. The CDR3 DNA reads as TGCGCCAGCAGTATCCTGGGGGGGGGCCACACCAATGAGCAGTTCTTC.

The V call is TRBV2, the J call TRBJ1-2; D gene unclear. The V end was cut by 3 bases, the J end by 5 bases, with 4 bases between. CDR1 SNHLY and CDR2 FYNNEI come from the germline V gene. The CDR3 consists of 11 residues. Written as DNA, the CDR3 is TGTGCCAGCAGTGACTTATATGGCTACACCTTC. Protein sequence: CASSDLYGYTF. The full variable domain, in which reference TRBV2 and TRBJ1-2 provide the parts outside the CDR3, is EPEVTQTPSHQVTQMGQEVILRCVPISNHLYFYWYRQILGQKVEFLVSFYNNEISEKSEIFDDQFSVERPDGSNFTLKIRSTKLEDSAMYFCASSDLYGYTFGSGTRLTVV.

This clonotype was recorded a few times. This chain connects TRBV29-1 to TRBJ2-2, with unresolved D. The V end was cut by 7 bases, the J end by 4 bases, with 13 bases between. From germline, CDR1 is SQVTM and CDR2 ANQGSEA. This CDR3 spans 13 amino acids. The CDR3 loop is CSATLSGTGELFF. Here the CDR3 DNA reads TGCAGCGCCACCTTGTCCGGCACCGGGGAGCTGTTTTTT.